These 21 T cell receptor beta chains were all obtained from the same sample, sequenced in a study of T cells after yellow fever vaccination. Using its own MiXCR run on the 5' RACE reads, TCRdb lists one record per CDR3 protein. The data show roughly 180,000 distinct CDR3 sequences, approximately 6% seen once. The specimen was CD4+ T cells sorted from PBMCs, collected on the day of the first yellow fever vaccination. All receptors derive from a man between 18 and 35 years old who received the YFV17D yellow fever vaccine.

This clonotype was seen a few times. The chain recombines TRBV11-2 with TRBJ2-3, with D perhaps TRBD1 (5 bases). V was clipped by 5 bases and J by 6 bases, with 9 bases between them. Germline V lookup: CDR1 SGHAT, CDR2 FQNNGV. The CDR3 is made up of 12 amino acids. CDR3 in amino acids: CASSQGPDTQYF. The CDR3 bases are TGTGCCAGCAGCCAGGGCCCCGATACGCAGTATTTT.

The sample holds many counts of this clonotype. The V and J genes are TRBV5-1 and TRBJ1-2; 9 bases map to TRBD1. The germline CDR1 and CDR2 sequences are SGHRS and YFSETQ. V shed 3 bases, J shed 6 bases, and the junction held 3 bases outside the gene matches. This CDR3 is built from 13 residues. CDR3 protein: CASSWTGDDGYTF. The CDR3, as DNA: TGCGCCAGCAGCTGGACAGGGGACGATGGCTACACCTTC.

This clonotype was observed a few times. This CDR3 reads CASSLRGTSYEQYV. In nucleotides, the CDR3 is TGTGCCAGCAGTTTAAGAGGGACCTCCTACGAGCAGTACGTC. The V and J genes are TRBV28 and TRBJ2-7; D is possibly TRBD1 or TRBD2 (5 bases each). Germline V gene lookup returns CDR1 MDHEN and CDR2 SYDVKM. Trimming removed 2 bases from V and 0 bases from J, with 8 bases in between. This CDR3 is built from 14 residues.

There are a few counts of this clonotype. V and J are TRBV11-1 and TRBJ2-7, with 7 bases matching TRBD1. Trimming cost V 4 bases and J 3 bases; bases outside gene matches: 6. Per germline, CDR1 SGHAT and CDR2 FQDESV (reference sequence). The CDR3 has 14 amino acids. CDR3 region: CASSYSTGFYEQYF. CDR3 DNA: TGTGCCAGCAGCTATTCGACAGGGTTCTACGAGCAGTACTTC.

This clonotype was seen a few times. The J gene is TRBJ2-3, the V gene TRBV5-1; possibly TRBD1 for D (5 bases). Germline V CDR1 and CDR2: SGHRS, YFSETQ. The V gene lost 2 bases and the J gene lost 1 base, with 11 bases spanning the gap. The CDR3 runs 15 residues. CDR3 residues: CASSFWGLGTDTQYF. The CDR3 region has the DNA TGCGCCAGCAGCTTCTGGGGCCTGGGCACAGATACGCAGTATTTT.

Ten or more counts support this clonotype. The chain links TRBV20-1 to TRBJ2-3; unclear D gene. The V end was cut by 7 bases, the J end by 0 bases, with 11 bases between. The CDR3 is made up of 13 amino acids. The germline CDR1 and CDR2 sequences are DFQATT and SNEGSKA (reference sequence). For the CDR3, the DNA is TGCAGTGTGGCATACCCTAGCACAGATACGCAGTATTTT. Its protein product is CSVAYPSTDTQYF.

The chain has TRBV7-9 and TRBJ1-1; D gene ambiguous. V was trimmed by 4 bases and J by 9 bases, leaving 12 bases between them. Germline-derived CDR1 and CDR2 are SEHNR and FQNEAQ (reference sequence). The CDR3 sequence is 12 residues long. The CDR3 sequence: CASSSRTAKAFF. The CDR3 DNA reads TGTGCCAGCAGCTCCCGGACCGCCAAAGCTTTCTTT.

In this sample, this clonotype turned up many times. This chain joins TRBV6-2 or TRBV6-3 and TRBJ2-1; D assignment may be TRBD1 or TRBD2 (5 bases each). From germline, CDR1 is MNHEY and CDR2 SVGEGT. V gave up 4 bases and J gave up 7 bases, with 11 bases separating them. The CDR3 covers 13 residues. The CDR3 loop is CASSSQGENEQFF. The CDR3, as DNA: TGTGCCAGCAGTTCCCAGGGAGAGAATGAGCAGTTCTTC.

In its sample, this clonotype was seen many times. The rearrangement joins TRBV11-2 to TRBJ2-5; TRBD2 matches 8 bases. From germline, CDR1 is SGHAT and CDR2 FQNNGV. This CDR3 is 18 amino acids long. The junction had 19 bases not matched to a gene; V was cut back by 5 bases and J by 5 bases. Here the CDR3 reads CASSTVTGLSGVRETQYF. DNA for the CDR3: TGTGCCAGCAGCACCGTTACTGGGCTTAGCGGGGTACGGGAGACCCAGTACTTC.

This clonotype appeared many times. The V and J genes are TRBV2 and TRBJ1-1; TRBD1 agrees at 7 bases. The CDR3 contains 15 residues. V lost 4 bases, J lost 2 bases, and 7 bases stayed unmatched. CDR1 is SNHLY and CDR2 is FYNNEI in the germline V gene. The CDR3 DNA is TGTGCCAGCAGTGTGTTACCAGGGGGTAACACTGAAGCTTTCTTT. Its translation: CASSVLPGGNTEAFF.

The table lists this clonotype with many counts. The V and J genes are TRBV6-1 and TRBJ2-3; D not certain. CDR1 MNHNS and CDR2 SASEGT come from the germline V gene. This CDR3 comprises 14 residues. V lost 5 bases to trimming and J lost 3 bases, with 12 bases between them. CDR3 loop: CASSPTPGTDTQYF. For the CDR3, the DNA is TGTGCCAGCAGTCCCACGCCCGGGACAGATACGCAGTATTTT.

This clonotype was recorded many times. The CDR3 DNA is TGTGCCAGCAGCCAAGAGAGGGCCGGGGAGCTGTTTTTT. Translating it yields CASSQERAGELFF. The gene calls are TRBV3-1 and TRBJ2-2; tentative D call: TRBD2 (5 bases). The germline V and J ends were trimmed by 0 bases and 6 bases, with 5 bases remaining between them. The CDR3 spans 13 residues. Germline V lookup: CDR1 LGHDT, CDR2 YNNKEL (reference sequence).

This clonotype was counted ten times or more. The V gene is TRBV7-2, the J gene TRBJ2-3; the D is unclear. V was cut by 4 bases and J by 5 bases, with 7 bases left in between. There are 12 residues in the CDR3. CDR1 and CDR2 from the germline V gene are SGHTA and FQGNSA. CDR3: CASSSVVDTQYF. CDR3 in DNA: TGTGCCAGCAGCTCGGTGGTAGATACGCAGTATTTT.

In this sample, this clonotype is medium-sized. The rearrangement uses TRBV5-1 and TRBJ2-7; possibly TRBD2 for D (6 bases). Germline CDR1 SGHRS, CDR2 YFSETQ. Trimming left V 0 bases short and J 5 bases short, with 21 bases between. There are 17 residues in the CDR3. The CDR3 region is CASSLGWASGGKDEQYF. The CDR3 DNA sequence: TGCGCCAGCAGCTTGGGATGGGCGTCTGGGGGGAAGGACGAGCAGTACTTC.

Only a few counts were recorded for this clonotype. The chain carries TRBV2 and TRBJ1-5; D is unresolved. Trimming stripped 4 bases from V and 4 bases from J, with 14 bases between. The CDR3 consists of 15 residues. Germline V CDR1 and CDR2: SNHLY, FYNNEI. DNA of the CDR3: TGTGCCAGCAGTGTCATCGGGGTCCTAAATCAGCCCCAGCATTTT. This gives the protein CASSVIGVLNQPQHF.

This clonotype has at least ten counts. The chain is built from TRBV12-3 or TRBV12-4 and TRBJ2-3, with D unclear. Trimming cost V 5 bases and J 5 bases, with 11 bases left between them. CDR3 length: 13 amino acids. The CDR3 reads CASSTHWEDTQYF. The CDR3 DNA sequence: TGTGCCAGCAGTACACACTGGGAAGATACGCAGTATTTT.

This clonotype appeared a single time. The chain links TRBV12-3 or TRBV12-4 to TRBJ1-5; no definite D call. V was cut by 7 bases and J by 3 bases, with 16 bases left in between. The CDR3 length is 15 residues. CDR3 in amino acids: CASTVGLLINQPQHF. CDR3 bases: TGTGCCAGCACCGTGGGCCTCCTAATCAATCAGCCCCAGCATTTT.

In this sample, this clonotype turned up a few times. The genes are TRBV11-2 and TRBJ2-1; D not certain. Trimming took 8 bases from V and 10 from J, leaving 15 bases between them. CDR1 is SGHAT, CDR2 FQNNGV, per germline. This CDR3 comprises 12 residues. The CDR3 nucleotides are TGTGCCAGCTCCGTCCAAGGCGCCGAGCAGTTCTTC. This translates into CASSVQGAEQFF.

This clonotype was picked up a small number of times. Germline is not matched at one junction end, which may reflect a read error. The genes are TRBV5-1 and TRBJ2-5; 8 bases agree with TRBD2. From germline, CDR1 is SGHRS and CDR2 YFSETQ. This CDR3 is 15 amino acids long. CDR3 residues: CASSLGTAGEESQYF. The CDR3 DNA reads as TGCGCCAGCAGCTTGGGGACAGCGGGGGAAGAGAGCCAGTACTTC.

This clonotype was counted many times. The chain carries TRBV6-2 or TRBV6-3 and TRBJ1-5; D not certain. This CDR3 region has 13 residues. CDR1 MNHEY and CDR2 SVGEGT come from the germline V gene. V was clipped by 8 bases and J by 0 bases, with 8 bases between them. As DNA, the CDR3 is TGTGCCAGCGCAACGGCTAGCAATCAGCCCCAGCATTTT. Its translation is CASATASNQPQHF.

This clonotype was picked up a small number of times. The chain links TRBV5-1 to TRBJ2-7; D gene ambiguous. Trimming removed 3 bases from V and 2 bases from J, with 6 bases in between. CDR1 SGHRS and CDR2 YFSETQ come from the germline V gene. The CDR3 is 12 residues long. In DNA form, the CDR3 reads TGCGCCAGCAGCTCGACAACCTACGAGCAGTACTTC. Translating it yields CASSSTTYEQYF.